One sample yielded the 30 T cell receptor beta chains listed below, sequenced in a study of early T cells in non-severe SARS-CoV-2 infection. Via MiXCR, TCRdb re-called the 5' RACE reads, giving one row per CDR3 protein. The sample includes about 54,000 distinct CDR3 sequences, about 8% of them seen just once. This sample comprised whole blood, obtained at baseline. Receptor source: an adult who was a healthcare worker with PCR-confirmed SARS-CoV-2 infection or an uninfected control (not recorded which).

Many counts were recorded for this clonotype. This chain joins TRBV4-3 and TRBJ2-1; TRBD2 matches 12 bases. V lost 1 base, J lost 5 bases, and 3 bases stayed unmatched. The CDR3 contains 16 residues. The germline V gene encodes CDR1 LGHNA and CDR2 YSLEER. The CDR3 loop is CASSQGLAGGNNEQFF. CDR3 in DNA: TGCGCCAGCAGCCAAGGGCTAGCGGGAGGGAACAATGAGCAGTTCTTC.

This clonotype was detected ten times or more. The chain has TRBV7-9 and TRBJ2-2, with 7 bases lining up with TRBD1. From germline, CDR1 is SEHNR and CDR2 FQNEAQ (reference sequence). The CDR3 has 19 amino acids. Trimming took 1 base from V and 3 from J; bases not matched to a gene: 14. Here the CDR3 DNA reads TGTGCCAGCAGCTTAGGAGAGGGGGCAGCAGGCCGGGACACCGGGGAGCTGTTTTTT. This codes for CASSLGEGAAGRDTGELFF.

The chain recombines TRBV27 with TRBJ2-3; no reliable D call. With 2 bases removed from V and 2 bases from J, the gap between germline ends came to 8 bases. The germline V gene encodes CDR1 MNHEY and CDR2 SMNVEV (reference sequence). The length of the CDR3 is 14 residues. The CDR3 protein is CASSLGPITDTQYF. The CDR3 nucleotides read TGTGCCAGCAGTTTAGGACCTATCACAGATACGCAGTATTTT.

The V and J genes are TRBV4-3 and TRBJ1-3; a weak D match, TRBD1 (5 bases). CDR1 and CDR2 (germline): LGHNA, YSLEER. The V end lost 1 base, the J end lost 5 bases, and 6 bases lay between the germline ends. The CDR3 is 13 residues long. The CDR3 DNA follows: TGCGCCAGCAGCCAAGCGGACAGAAACACCATATATTTT. Translated: CASSQADRNTIYF.

In this sample, this clonotype turned up a few times. This chain connects TRBV12-3 or TRBV12-4 to TRBJ2-7; 13 nucleotides align to TRBD2. Trimming removed 6 bases from V and 2 bases from J; junction bases left unmatched: 10. The CDR3 extends over 17 amino acids. Here the CDR3 reads CASRPGLAGRNPYEQYF. The CDR3 coding sequence is TGTGCCAGCAGACCGGGACTAGCGGGACGAAATCCCTACGAGCAGTACTTC.

There are many counts of this clonotype. The chain has TRBV4-3 and TRBJ2-1; D may correspond to TRBD1 or TRBD2 (6 bases each). V dropped 3 bases and J dropped 9 bases, with 12 bases sitting between them. Germline V gene data show CDR1 as LGHNA and CDR2 as YSLEER. The CDR3 loop spans 13 amino acids. The CDR3 nucleotides are TGCGCCAGCAGCCACCTCGGGGGCAGTGAGCAGTTCTTC. Translating gives CASSHLGGSEQFF.

The V and J genes are TRBV10-1 and TRBJ2-7; 8 bases map to TRBD2. The CDR3 has 15 residues. V shed 2 bases and J 1 base; nucleotides not matched to a gene: 4. Germline CDR1 and CDR2: WNHNN and SYGVQD (reference sequence). CDR3 sequence reads: CASSEAIAGSYEQYF. The CDR3 nucleotides are TGCGCCAGCAGTGAGGCGATAGCGGGATCCTACGAGCAGTACTTC.

In this sample, this clonotype turned up a few times. The chain couples TRBV27 to TRBJ2-2; TRBD2 agrees at 11 bases. Per the germline V gene, CDR1 is MNHEY and CDR2 is SMNVEV (reference sequence). Trimming removed 5 bases from V and 3 bases from J; junction bases left unmatched: 11. The CDR3 spans 18 residues. The CDR3 DNA follows: TGTGCCAGCAGTCCCCTGTCCCCTAGCGGGAGGTACACCGGGGAGCTGTTTTTT. Encoded protein: CASSPLSPSGRYTGELFF.

This clonotype was recorded at least ten times. The chain is built from TRBV5-1 and TRBJ2-1; D remains ambiguous. Looked up from germline, CDR1 is SGHRS and CDR2 is YFSETQ. The length of the CDR3 is 16 residues. V was pared by 4 bases and J by 6 bases, with 20 bases between. The CDR3 loop reads CASSLLGDRNFNEQFF. The CDR3 DNA follows: TGCGCCAGCAGCCTTTTGGGCGATCGGAACTTCAATGAGCAGTTCTTC. Drawing the rest from reference TRBV5-1 and TRBJ2-1, the complete variable domain is KAGVTQTPRYLIKTRGQQVTLSCSPISGHRSVSWYQQTPGQGLQFLFEYFSETQRNKGNFPGRFSGRQFSNSRSEMNVSTLELGDSALYLCASSLLGDRNFNEQFFGPGTRLTVL.

This chain links TRBV28 with TRBJ2-7; 10 nucleotides match TRBD1. The germline V gene has CDR1 MDHEN and CDR2 SYDVKM. CDR3 length: 15 amino acids. V lost 4 bases to trimming and J lost 3 bases; unmatched junction nucleotides: 6. This CDR3 reads CASSSPGQGSYEQYF. Written as DNA, the CDR3 is TGTGCCAGCAGTTCACCGGGACAGGGGAGCTACGAGCAGTACTTC.

This clonotype came up many times. This sequence joins TRBV3-1 and TRBJ2-3; D may correspond to TRBD1 or TRBD2 (6 bases each). Trimming cost V 3 bases and J 4 bases, with 20 bases left between them. This CDR3 region has 17 residues. Germline V gene lookup returns CDR1 LGHDT and CDR2 YNNKEL (reference sequence). CDR3 protein: CASSQRGDFSGPDTQYF. DNA for the CDR3: TGTGCCAGCAGCCAGAGGGGGGATTTCTCCGGGCCAGATACGCAGTATTTT.

This clonotype appeared many times. The genes are TRBV7-8 and TRBJ2-3, with D perhaps matching TRBD1 (5 bases). The germline V gene has CDR1 SGHVS and CDR2 FQNEAQ. Trimming took off 5 bases at V and 7 bases at J, with 16 bases between the two ends. CDR3 length: 14 residues. Written as DNA, the CDR3 is TGTGCCAGCAGCCTGGACACCCTCCGGAATACGCAGTATTTT. Protein product: CASSLDTLRNTQYF. The full variable domain, completed using reference TRBV7-8 and TRBJ2-3, is GAGVSQSPRYKVAKRGQDVALRCDPISGHVSLFWYQQALGQGPEFLTYFQNEAQLDKSGLPSDRFFAERPEGSVSTLKIQRTQQEDSAVYLCASSLDTLRNTQYFGPGTRLTVL.

This clonotype is medium-sized (0.01 to 0.1%). The gene calls are TRBV5-1 and TRBJ2-2; the D is unclear. The CDR3 runs to 15 residues. The V end lost 0 bases, the J end lost 7 bases, and 13 bases lay between the germline ends. CDR1 SGHRS and CDR2 YFSETQ come from the germline V gene. The CDR3 reads CASSLELPLGGELFF. CDR3 DNA: TGCGCCAGCAGCTTGGAACTACCGTTGGGCGGGGAGCTGTTTTTT.

This chain joins TRBV7-6 and TRBJ2-1; 11 nucleotides align to TRBD2. Germline V CDR1 and CDR2: SGHVS, FNYEAQ. The V segment lost 6 bases and the J segment 9 bases; nucleotides outside the gene matches: 10. The CDR3 length is 15 residues. The CDR3 loop is CASRQTSGIGTEQFF. For the CDR3, the DNA is TGTGCCAGCAGGCAGACTAGCGGGATAGGTACTGAGCAGTTCTTC.

This clonotype was seen at least ten times. The chain links TRBV29-1 to TRBJ2-3, with TRBD2 matching 9 bases. The germline V gene encodes CDR1 SQVTM and CDR2 ANQGSEA. CDR3 length equals 16 residues. The ends lost 6 bases at V and 4 bases at J; junction bases unmatched: 14. CDR3 nucleotides: TGCAGCGTCCGAAGGGTAGCGGGAGAACCCGCAGATACGCAGTATTTT. Encoded protein: CSVRRVAGEPADTQYF.

This clonotype was counted many times. J is TRBJ2-3 and V is TRBV10-1, with D maybe TRBD1 (5 bases). There are 13 residues in the CDR3. CDR1 is WNHNN and CDR2 is SYGVQD in the germline V gene (reference sequence). Trimming took 2 bases from V and 4 from J, leaving 7 bases between them. CDR3 nucleotides: TGCGCCAGCAGTGAGACAGGTTCAGATACGCAGTATTTT. Protein product: CASSETGSDTQYF.

The chain links TRBV20-1 to TRBJ2-2, with D maybe TRBD2 (5 bases). Trimming took off 1 base at V and 5 bases at J, with 5 bases between the two ends. The CDR3 has 12 residues. Germline values: CDR1 DFQATT, CDR2 SNEGSKA (reference sequence). The CDR3 coding sequence is TGCAGTGCTAGAGGCGGGACCGGGGAGCTGTTTTTT. Encoded protein: CSARGGTGELFF.

This clonotype was counted only a few times. CDR3 protein: CASSQTVNTGELFF. CDR3 in DNA: TGTGCCAGCAGCCAGACGGTTAACACCGGGGAGCTGTTTTTT. The chain recombines TRBV3-1 with TRBJ2-2, with unresolved D. V shed 3 bases and J shed 2 bases, with 7 bases lying between them. CDR1 and CDR2 from the germline V gene are LGHDT and YNNKEL (reference sequence). This CDR3 is built from 14 residues. Using reference TRBV3-1 and TRBJ2-2 for the parts outside the CDR3, the full variable domain is DTAVSQTPKYLVTQMGNDKSIKCEQNLGHDTMYWYKQDSKKFLKIMFSYNNKELIINETVPNRFSPKSPDKAHLNLHINSLELGDSAVYFCASSQTVNTGELFFGEGSRLTVL.

The chain employs TRBV11-2 and TRBJ2-1, with D unclear. CDR1 is SGHAT and CDR2 is FQNNGV in the germline V gene. The CDR3 sequence is 16 residues long. Trimming shortened V by 2 bases and J by 0 bases, and 11 bases separated the two germline ends. In DNA, the CDR3 is TGTGCCAGCAGCTTAATTCAGACGAGCTCCTACAATGAGCAGTTCTTC. As protein: CASSLIQTSSYNEQFF. Supplemented by reference TRBV11-2 and TRBJ2-1, the full variable domain reads EAGVAQSPRYKIIEKRQSVAFWCNPISGHATLYWYQQILGQGPKLLIQFQNNGVVDDSQLPKDRFSAERLKGVDSTLKIQPAKLEDSAVYLCASSLIQTSSYNEQFFGPGTRLTVL.

This clonotype was observed many times. CDR3 coding DNA: TGTGCCAGCAGCCAGCGGACTCTTAACAATGAGCAGTTCTTC. This encodes CASSQRTLNNEQFF. The genes are TRBV7-2 and TRBJ2-1; tentative D call: TRBD2 (5 bases). V dropped 5 bases and J dropped 5 bases, with 13 bases sitting between them. The CDR3 extends over 14 amino acids. From germline, CDR1 is SGHTA and CDR2 FQGNSA.

V and J are TRBV20-1 and TRBJ2-1, with D perhaps TRBD2 (6 bases). CDR3 length: 17 amino acids. Germline CDR1 and CDR2: DFQATT and SNEGSKA (reference sequence). The V and J ends lost 6 bases and 1 base respectively, with 22 bases between them. The CDR3 spells CSARRDLARGSYNEQFF. The DNA of the CDR3 is TGCAGTGCGAGGAGGGACCTCGCCCGAGGTTCCTACAATGAGCAGTTCTTC.

This clonotype showed up just a few times. The chain recombines TRBV7-9 with TRBJ1-5, with D hard to call. V gave up 6 bases and J gave up 1 base, with 13 bases separating them. The CDR3 is 15 amino acids. The germline CDR1 and CDR2 sequences are SEHNR and FQNEAQ (reference sequence). The CDR3 is CASSLGLDSNQPQHF. The CDR3 DNA reads TGTGCCAGCAGTTTGGGGTTAGACAGCAATCAGCCCCAGCATTTT. The whole variable domain, filled in from reference TRBV7-9 and TRBJ1-5, reads DTGVSQNPRHKITKRGQNVTFRCDPISEHNRLYWYRQTLGQGPEFLTYFQNEAQLEKSRLLSDRFSAERPKGSFSTLEIQRTEQGDSAMYLCASSLGLDSNQPQHFGDGTRLSIL.

This clonotype has just a few counts. The rearrangement links TRBV7-2 to TRBJ1-2, with TRBD1 as a possible D gene (6 bases). Trimming shortened V by 5 bases and J by 2 bases, and 12 bases separated the two germline ends. Germline CDR1 and CDR2: SGHTA and FQGNSA. The CDR3 runs 14 residues. The chain's CDR3 is CASSVDRSNYGYTF. CDR3 DNA sequence: TGTGCCAGCAGCGTAGACAGGTCGAACTATGGCTACACCTTC.

This clonotype was observed at least ten times. The chain employs TRBV28 and TRBJ2-2; the match to TRBD2 covers 13 bases. Germline CDR1 is MDHEN and CDR2 is SYDVKM. CDR3 length equals 18 residues. The ends lost 4 bases at V and 4 bases at J; junction bases unmatched: 9. For the CDR3, the DNA is TGTGCCAGCAGTTCAACGGCGGGACTAGCGGGGATCACCGGGGAGCTGTTTTTT. Translation gives CASSSTAGLAGITGELFF.

This clonotype has only a few counts. V gene TRBV28 combines with J gene TRBJ2-4; the D gene is possibly TRBD1 (5 bases). Between the trimmed V and J ends, which lost 7 bases and 7 bases, there was a span of 11 bases. This CDR3 comprises 12 residues. Looked up from germline, CDR1 is MDHEN and CDR2 is SYDVKM. The CDR3 nucleotides read TGTGCCAGCAAAGGGGTGGAGAACATTCAGTACTTC. It specifies CASKGVENIQYF.

This clonotype was seen ten or more times. This chain connects TRBV5-4 to TRBJ2-5; a possible D gene is TRBD1 (5 bases). CDR3 length: 13 amino acids. With 4 bases removed from V and 5 bases from J, the gap between germline ends came to 12 bases. Per the germline V gene, CDR1 is SGHNT and CDR2 is YYREEE (reference sequence). Here the CDR3 DNA reads TGTGCCAGCAGCCCCCAGGGTCGGGAGACCCAGTACTTC. This sequence encodes CASSPQGRETQYF.

On this clonotype itself: The junction and the germline gene differ at one end; a read error may be behind it. The chain recombines TRBV5-1 with TRBJ2-1, with 8 bases matching TRBD2. Germline V gene data show CDR1 as SGHRS and CDR2 as YFSETQ. This CDR3 spans 18 amino acids. Written as DNA, the CDR3 is TGTGCCAGCAGAAACCCTAGCACGGCGGGAGGTTTGGAGAATGAGCAGTTCTTC. Translating gives CASRNPSTAGGLENEQFF.

Many counts were recorded for this clonotype. The gene calls are TRBV27 and TRBJ2-7; 7 positions agree with TRBD2. The CDR3 is 15 residues long. Looked up from germline, CDR1 is MNHEY and CDR2 is SMNVEV (reference sequence). V was pared by 7 bases and J by 2 bases, with 11 bases of the junction left unmatched. CDR3 bases: TGTGCCAGCATTCGAGTGGGAGGGCCGACCTACGAGCAGTACTTC. This codes for CASIRVGGPTYEQYF.

CDR3 coding DNA: TGTGCCAGCAGCCATGACGCCACAGATACGCAGTATTTT. Amino acids: CASSHDATDTQYF. The chain links TRBV4-2 to TRBJ2-3, with D unresolved. CDR1 is LGHNA, CDR2 YNFKEQ, per germline. This CDR3 spans 13 amino acids. Deletions cut 3 bases from V and 2 bases from J, with 6 bases between.

This clonotype appeared a few times. The rearrangement joins TRBV6-4 to TRBJ2-7; 9 bases line up with TRBD2. The CDR3 runs to 12 residues. Germline V gene data show CDR1 as MRHNA and CDR2 as SNTAGT. CDR3 nucleotides: TGTGCCAGCACCCTGGGGGGGACTAGCACTTTCGTC. Residues: CASTLGGTSTFV.